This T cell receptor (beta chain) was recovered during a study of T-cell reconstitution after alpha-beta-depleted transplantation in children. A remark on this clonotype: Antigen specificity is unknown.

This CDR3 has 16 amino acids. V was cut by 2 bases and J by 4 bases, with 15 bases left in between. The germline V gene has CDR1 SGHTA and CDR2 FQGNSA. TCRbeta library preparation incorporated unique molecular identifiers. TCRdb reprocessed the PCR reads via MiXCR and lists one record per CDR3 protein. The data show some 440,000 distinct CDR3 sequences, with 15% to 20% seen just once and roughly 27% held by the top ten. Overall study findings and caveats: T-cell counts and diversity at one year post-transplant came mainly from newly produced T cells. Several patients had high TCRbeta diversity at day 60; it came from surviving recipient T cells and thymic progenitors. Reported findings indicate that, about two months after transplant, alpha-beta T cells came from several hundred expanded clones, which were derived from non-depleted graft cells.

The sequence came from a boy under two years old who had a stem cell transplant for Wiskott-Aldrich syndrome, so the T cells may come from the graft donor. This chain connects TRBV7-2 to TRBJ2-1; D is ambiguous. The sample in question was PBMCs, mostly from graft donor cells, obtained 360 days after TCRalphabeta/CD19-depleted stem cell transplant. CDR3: CASSLRVIPLYNEQFF. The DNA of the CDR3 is TGTGCCAGCAGCTTAAGGGTGATACCCCTTTACAATGAGCAGTTCTTC.